Shown below are 12 T cell receptor beta chains from a single sample sequenced in a study of OX40 agonist ivuxolimab in advanced cancers. The data were produced by immunoSEQ multiplex PCR, yet TCRdb's version contains in-frame clones alone and is incomplete. The table has 45,000 to 75,000 clones, about 85% seen once. The sequencing here drew on CD4+ or CD8+ T cells sorted from blood, taken in a trial of the OX40 agonist ivuxolimab. Source of these receptors: an adult with an advanced solid tumor such as melanoma, head and neck, liver or kidney cancer.

This clone showed up just a few times. This chain links TRBV7-9 with TRBJ2-3; 9 nucleotides align to TRBD1. Germline V gives CDR1 SEHNR, CDR2 FQNEAQ (reference sequence). Trimming took 1 base from V and 5 from J; bases not matched to a gene: 7. CDR3 length: 16 amino acids. DNA of the CDR3: TGTGCCAGCAGCTTAGTTCTGAGACAGGGGGGAGATACGCAGTATTTT. It codes for CASSLVLRQGGDTQYF. Full variable domain (remainder filled in from reference TRBV7-9 and TRBJ2-3): DTGVSQNPRHKITKRGQNVTFRCDPISEHNRLYWYRQTLGQGPEFLTYFQNEAQLEKSRLLSDRFSAERPKGSFSTLEIQRTEQGDSAMYLCASSLVLRQGGDTQYFGPGTRLTVL.

This clone was counted between two and nine times. This chain links TRBV7-3 with TRBJ1-1; no reliable D call. Trimming cost V 4 bases and J 1 base, with 7 bases left between them. Germline V CDR1 and CDR2: SGHTA, FQGTGA. This CDR3 spans 13 amino acids. CDR3 DNA sequence: TGTGCCAGCAGCTCGCAGAGGAACACTGAAGCTTTCTTT. Translated, it gives CASSSQRNTEAFF.

CDR3 nucleotide sequence: TGCGCCAGCAGCTTGGATGCAGGGAGTACCGGGGAGCTGTTTTTT. Amino acid sequence: CASSLDAGSTGELFF. The chain links TRBV5-1 to TRBJ2-2; the D call may be TRBD1 or TRBD2 (5 bases each). With 0 bases removed from V and 5 bases from J, the gap between germline ends came to 11 bases. The CDR3 contains 15 residues. CDR1 is SGHRS, CDR2 YFSETQ, per germline.

The genes are TRBV7-9 and TRBJ2-7; 10 bases match TRBD1. This CDR3 contains 15 residues. Germline CDR1 SEHNR, CDR2 FQNEAQ (reference sequence). V trimming: 5 bases; J trimming: 7 bases; junction bases outside the gene matches: 11. CDR3: CASSDTGQGHREQYF. CDR3 in DNA: TGTGCCAGCAGCGACACGGGACAGGGGCATAGAGAGCAGTACTTC.

The V gene is TRBV7-9, the J gene TRBJ1-2; D might be TRBD1 (6 bases). Germline CDR1 reads SEHNR; CDR2 reads FQNEAQ (reference sequence). V lost 2 bases, J lost 10 bases, and 20 bases lay in between. This CDR3 region has 15 residues. CDR3 in amino acids: CASSLSRDISLAYTF. DNA for the CDR3: TGTGCCAGCAGCTTATCGAGGGACATCTCCTTGGCCTACACCTTC.

The rearrangement uses TRBV7-8 and TRBJ1-6; TRBD1 aligns across 8 bases. Germline V gives CDR1 SGHVS, CDR2 FQNEAQ. V lost 6 bases, J lost 5 bases, and 9 bases stayed unmatched. This CDR3 contains 16 residues. CDR3 sequence: CASSQMTGVDNSPLHF. CDR3 coding DNA: TGTGCCAGCAGTCAGATGACAGGGGTGGATAATTCACCCCTCCACTTT.

This chain uses TRBV28 with TRBJ2-2; 12 positions match TRBD2. Germline-derived CDR1 and CDR2 are MDHEN and SYDVKM. The CDR3 totals 18 residues. Trimming cost V 6 bases and J 5 bases; bases outside gene matches: 13. CDR3 bases: TGTGCCAGCAGATACTTCCTAGCGGGAGGGCCAAGGACCGGGGAGCTGTTTTTT. Translated, it gives CASRYFLAGGPRTGELFF.

The chain links TRBV6-9 to TRBJ2-7; 11 nucleotides line up with TRBD1. Germline CDR1 reads MNHGY; CDR2 reads SVAAGI. The V and J ends lost 7 bases and 1 base, in that order; junction bases with no gene match: 9. This CDR3 spans 16 amino acids. The DNA of the CDR3 is TGTGCCAGCACCCGACGGGGGACAGGGGGTTCCTACGAGCAGTACTTC. Amino acid sequence: CASTRRGTGGSYEQYF.

The chain employs TRBV10-1 and TRBJ2-7; TRBD1 might be the D (5 bases). Germline CDR1 reads WNHNN; CDR2 reads SYGVQD (reference sequence). The CDR3 sequence is 15 residues long. Trimming took 3 bases from V and 8 from J, leaving 20 bases between them. CDR3 coding DNA: TGCGCCAGCAGTGAAGTGGTTGGACAAGGAGTTCAGCAGTACTTC. It encodes CASSEVVGQGVQQYF.

V gene TRBV14 combines with J gene TRBJ2-5, with D unclear. Germline V gene lookup returns CDR1 SGHDN and CDR2 FVKESK. V lost 5 bases and J 5 bases, leaving 21 bases between the germline ends. The CDR3 has 16 residues. The CDR3 here is CASSLYSAGTRETQYF. The CDR3, as DNA: TGTGCCAGCAGCTTGTACTCGGCAGGTACAAGGGAGACCCAGTACTTC.

In this sample, this clone turned up once. The chain joins TRBV6-5 to TRBJ2-1; 10 nucleotides line up with TRBD2. Germline-derived CDR1 and CDR2 are MNHEY and SVGAGI. With V trimmed by 5 bases and J by 4 bases, 5 bases remained unmatched. The CDR3 runs to 15 residues. CDR3 sequence: CASSTWTSGYNEQFF. The CDR3 DNA reads TGTGCCAGCAGTACGTGGACTAGCGGATACAATGAGCAGTTCTTC.

The CDR3 DNA sequence: TGCGCCAGCATCCCATGGGGGGGACATAGCCCCCCAACCGATCAGCCCCAGCATTTT. Its translation is CASIPWGGHSPPTDQPQHF. The rearrangement links TRBV23-1 to TRBJ1-5; tentatively, D is TRBD1 (6 bases). TRBV23-1 is an ORF; its function is uncertain. There are 19 residues in the CDR3. Trimming left V 7 bases short and J 5 bases short, with 30 bases between.